Following are 21 T cell receptor beta chains from one sample sequenced in a study of T cell responses to AZD1222 COVID-19 vaccine (dated by TCRdb to the early 2020s). Sample time point, as interpreted from the label and publication: about 28 days (+/-7) after the second vaccine dose. The library relied on the immunoSEQ multiplex PCR assay. In TCRdb, the immuneACCESS table is reduced to in-frame sequences with V and J assigned. These tables do not hold every clone; where another copy was compared, an unresolved V gene accounts for under half, and the others remain unexplained. This sample lists 70,000 to 95,000 clones; 80% to 90% were detected once. The ten largest clones add up to roughly 2.7% of the sample. The sequences come from peripheral blood, collected 28 days after the second AZD1222 dose. The receptors shown here come from an adult who received the AZD1222 COVID-19 vaccine.

The chain joins TRBV6-5 to TRBJ2-3; 14 nucleotides align to TRBD2. Germline CDR1 is MNHEY and CDR2 is SVGAGI. V shed 7 bases and J 5 bases; nucleotides not matched to a gene: 2. The CDR3 is 14 amino acids. The chain's CDR3 is CASKGLAGEDTQYF. The DNA for the CDR3 is TGTGCCAGCAAGGGACTAGCGGGAGAAGATACGCAGTATTTT.

For the CDR3, the DNA is TGTGCCAGCAGCACCATCCTACAGACCCAAGAGACCCAGTACTTC. Protein: CASSTILQTQETQYF. The chain links TRBV2 to TRBJ2-5, with D hard to call. Germline CDR1 and CDR2: SNHLY and FYNNEI. This CDR3 is built from 15 residues. V lost 6 bases and J lost 1, with 15 bases in between.

The rearrangement uses TRBV7-9 and TRBJ2-5, with 7 bases matching TRBD1. There are 17 residues in the CDR3. Germline V CDR1 and CDR2: SEHNR, FQNEAQ (reference sequence). With 5 bases clipped from V and 2 bases from J, the junction kept 14 bases outside the gene matches. The DNA of the CDR3 is TGTGCCAGCAGCCCGGCTTGGGACAGCACAAATCAAGAGACCCAGTACTTC. Protein sequence: CASSPAWDSTNQETQYF.

The chain joins TRBV27 to TRBJ2-7, with D perhaps TRBD1 (5 bases). CDR1 and CDR2 (germline): MNHEY, SMNVEV (reference sequence). Trimming shortened V by 2 bases and J by 5 bases, and 13 bases separated the two germline ends. This CDR3 contains 14 residues. The CDR3 loop reads CASSLLLTGHEQYF. CDR3 nucleotide sequence: TGTGCCAGCAGTTTACTCCTCACAGGCCACGAGCAGTACTTC.

This chain connects TRBV27 to TRBJ1-1, with D uncertain. Germline V gene lookup returns CDR1 MNHEY and CDR2 SMNVEV (reference sequence). The CDR3 length is 14 residues. Trimming removed 5 bases at V and 1 base at J, with 11 bases between. The CDR3: CASSPRVTNTEAFF. For the CDR3, the DNA is TGTGCCAGCAGTCCCCGGGTTACGAACACTGAAGCTTTCTTT.

The chain carries TRBV28 and TRBJ2-3; no clear D. This CDR3 has 13 amino acids. From germline, CDR1 is MDHEN and CDR2 SYDVKM. The V and J ends lost 3 bases and 5 bases respectively, with 9 bases between them. The CDR3 DNA sequence: TGTGCCAGCAGTTTCCCCGTTCAAGATACGCAGTATTTT. As protein: CASSFPVQDTQYF.

V gene TRBV7-2 combines with J gene TRBJ2-5, with TRBD2 matching over 8 bases. CDR3 length: 14 residues. CDR1 and CDR2 from the germline V gene are SGHTA and FQGNSA. Trimming at V came to 1 base and at J to 4 bases, leaving 2 bases not matched to a gene. The CDR3 is CASSLDSGVETQYF. The CDR3 DNA reads as TGTGCCAGCAGCTTAGATAGCGGGGTAGAGACCCAGTACTTC.

This chain connects TRBV7-3 to TRBJ1-1, with D maybe TRBD1 (6 bases). V gave up 5 bases and J gave up 4 bases, with 11 bases separating them. The CDR3 is made up of 13 amino acids. The germline V gene has CDR1 SGHTA and CDR2 FQGTGA. CDR3 DNA: TGTGCCAGCAGCGCCGGACAGTTCACTGAAGCTTTCTTT. Protein: CASSAGQFTEAFF. The full variable domain, completed using reference TRBV7-3 and TRBJ1-1, is GAGVSQTPSNKVTEKGKYVELRCDPISGHTALYWYRQSLGQGPEFLIYFQGTGAADDSGLPNDRFFAVRPEGSVSTLKIQRTERGDSAVYLCASSAGQFTEAFFGQGTRLTVV.

The CDR3 region has the DNA TGTGCCAGTAGACTACAGGGGAGTGATGGGAAACTGTTTTTT. Encoded protein: CASRLQGSDGKLFF. The J gene is TRBJ1-4, the V gene TRBV19; 7 nucleotides align to TRBD1. The CDR3 is 14 residues long. V was pared by 6 bases and J by 11 bases, with 12 bases of the junction left unmatched. Germline V gene sequence: CDR1 LNHDA, CDR2 SQIVND (reference sequence).

The chain joins TRBV9 to TRBJ2-1; no reliable D call. V lost 3 bases and J 0 bases, leaving 10 bases between the germline ends. Germline lookup yields CDR1 SGDLS and CDR2 YYNGEE. The CDR3 runs to 15 residues. DNA for the CDR3: TGTGCCAGCAGCGCCGACACTAACTCCTACAATGAGCAGTTCTTC. This gives the protein CASSADTNSYNEQFF.

The chain links TRBV30 to TRBJ2-7, with TRBD2 matching over 8 bases. The V and J ends lost 0 bases and 9 bases, in that order; junction bases with no gene match: 13. Germline values: CDR1 GTSNPN, CDR2 SVGIG (reference sequence). This CDR3 spans 15 amino acids. The CDR3 loop reads CAWSVAGDGTSGQYF. DNA for the CDR3: TGTGCCTGGAGTGTAGCGGGAGACGGGACCTCGGGGCAGTACTTC. The complete variable domain, with remaining parts taken from reference TRBV30 and TRBJ2-7, reads SQTIHQWPATLVQPVGSPLSLECTVEGTSNPNLYWYRQAAGRGLQLLFYSVGIGQISSEVPQNLSASRPQDRQFILSSKKLLLSDSGFYLCAWSVAGDGTSGQYFGPGTRLTVT.

The genes are TRBV2 and TRBJ1-1; D is uncertain. The CDR3 sequence is 15 residues long. The V gene's germline CDR1 is SNHLY and CDR2 FYNNEI. The ends were cut back, 2 bases at V and 1 base at J, with 11 bases in the middle. The CDR3 region has the DNA TGTGCCAGCAGTGAAAGCGAACTGACGAACACTGAAGCTTTCTTT. It encodes CASSESELTNTEAFF.

CDR3 region: CATSDFKGEGRNEQFF. The DNA of the CDR3 is TGTGCCACCAGTGATTTTAAGGGGGAGGGCCGGAATGAGCAGTTCTTC. The gene calls are TRBV24-1 and TRBJ2-1; TRBD2 might be the D (7 bases). The V gene lost 1 base and the J gene lost 7 bases, with 16 bases spanning the gap. CDR3 length equals 16 residues. Germline-derived CDR1 and CDR2 are KGHDR and SFDVKD.

The chain recombines TRBV7-9 with TRBJ2-7; no reliable D call. The CDR3 is 14 residues long. Trimming removed 8 bases at V and 5 bases at J, with 19 bases between. Germline V gene data show CDR1 as SEHNR and CDR2 as FQNEAQ (reference sequence). The CDR3 here is CASLPRGDSHEQYF. The CDR3, as DNA: TGTGCCAGCTTGCCGCGAGGAGATTCCCACGAGCAGTACTTC.

The chain recombines TRBV6-6 with TRBJ1-2; the D is unclear. Germline V gene lookup returns CDR1 MNHNY and CDR2 SVGAGI (reference sequence). Trimming cost V 5 bases and J 4 bases, with 23 bases left between them. The CDR3 has 17 amino acids. The CDR3 loop reads CASSPAGPPSNSYGYTF. CDR3 nucleotides: TGTGCCAGCAGTCCAGCCGGGCCTCCATCAAACTCCTATGGCTACACCTTC.

The chain combines TRBV5-6 with TRBJ2-1; D may be TRBD1 (5 bases). Trimming cost V 0 bases and J 7 bases, with 8 bases left between them. CDR3 size: 13 residues. Germline V gene sequence: CDR1 SGHDT, CDR2 YYEEEE. The CDR3 is CASSLATVNEQFF. CDR3 nucleotides: TGTGCCAGCAGCTTGGCGACAGTGAATGAGCAGTTCTTC.

The chain carries TRBV5-1 and TRBJ2-7; D unclear. Deletions cut 0 bases from V and 6 bases from J, with 13 bases between. The CDR3 is made up of 14 amino acids. The germline V gene encodes CDR1 SGHRS and CDR2 YFSETQ. The CDR3 loop is CASSLGRTLGEQYF. The CDR3 DNA follows: TGCGCCAGCAGCTTGGGACGGACCTTGGGCGAGCAGTACTTC.

This clone occurred once. The J gene is TRBJ2-3, the V gene TRBV3-1 (or the pseudogene TRBV3-2); 10 bases are shared with TRBD2. The CDR3 loop spans 16 amino acids. The trim removed 6 bases at V and 0 bases at J, leaving 6 bases unmatched. Germline assignment: CDR1 LGHDT and CDR2 YNNKEL (reference sequence). The CDR3 region has the DNA TGTGCCAGCAGGCCGGGACTAGCGACCAGCACAGATACGCAGTATTTT. Encoded protein: CASRPGLATSTDTQYF.

This chain uses TRBV7-8 with TRBJ2-1; D might be TRBD1 (6 bases). The V and J ends lost 1 base and 4 bases respectively, with 17 bases between them. Per germline, CDR1 SGHVS and CDR2 FQNEAQ. This CDR3 has 17 residues. The CDR3 coding sequence is TGTGCCAGCAGCTTAGGATCAGGGGAGTTGGGGTACAATGAGCAGTTCTTC. The encoded protein is CASSLGSGELGYNEQFF.

The chain uses TRBV27 and TRBJ2-3, with D maybe TRBD2 (5 bases). V was shortened by 5 bases and J by 6 bases, with 9 bases between the two germline ends. Germline V gives CDR1 MNHEY, CDR2 SMNVEV (reference sequence). This CDR3 has 12 residues. In DNA, the CDR3 is TGTGCCAGCAGTCGCTCGGGGGATACGCAGTATTTT. It yields the protein CASSRSGDTQYF.

Concerning this clone itself: An end of the junction differs from the germline gene, which may be a read error. The chain carries TRBV5-8 and TRBJ1-5, with a possible D match to TRBD1 (5 bases). Germline-derived CDR1 and CDR2 are SGHTS and YDEGEE. The CDR3 covers 10 residues. CDR3 residues: CAGGGQPQHF. CDR3 sequence (DNA): TGCGCCGGCGGGGGGCAGCCCCAGCATTTT.